The rows below give T cell receptor beta chains drawn from one sample of a study of T cell changes during pregnancy in multiple sclerosis. Sequencing was performed with immunoSEQ multiplex PCR; in TCRdb, only in-frame clones are kept and a portion is missing. The sample includes approximately 97,000 clones, 91% of them seen just once. The sequencing here drew on peripheral blood, taken after pregnancy. The receptors were sampled from a female donor in good health, enrolled as a control in a pregnancy study. Each CDR3 is given with its conserved first and last residue. A D gene is named only where the DNA matches it firmly. A clone size is listed for some rows: how often the clone was seen (once, few, many), or a class if it is expanded.

v_call	j_call	clone_size	d_call	cdr3_nt	cdr3_aa
TRBV5-4	TRBJ1-2	.	.	TGTGCCAGCAGCTATACCGGGACTAACTATGGCTACACCTTC	CASSYTGTNYGYTF
TRBV5-6	TRBJ1-1	few	TRBD1	TGTGCCAGCAGTGTGACAGGGAGCGTCACTGAAGCTTTCTTT	CASSVTGSVTEAFF
TRBV30	TRBJ2-7	.	TRBD1	TGTGCCTGGAACTGGGACAGGGGAGGGGAGCAGTACTTC	CAWNWDRGGEQYF
TRBV5-4	TRBJ2-5	.	.	TGTGCCAGCAGCCTTATCAGCGGTCTCGAGACCCAGTACTTC	CASSLISGLETQYF
TRBV11-1	TRBJ2-1	.	TRBD2	TGTGCCAGCAGCTTAGGCGGTCGGGGGGCCTACAATGAGCAGTTCTTC	CASSLGGRGAYNEQFF
TRBV6-5	TRBJ1-3	few	.	TGTGCCAGCAGTTTGATTGGCACTGGAAACACCATATATTTT	CASSLIGTGNTIYF
TRBV5-1	TRBJ1-5	.	.	TGCGCCAGCAGCTTGGGGCAGGGACAGCCCCAGCATTTT	CASSLGQGQPQHF
TRBV4-3	TRBJ2-5	once	TRBD2	TGCGCCAGCAGCCCCCGGGGAGGGGACCCCCAGGAGACCCAGTACTTC	CASSPRGGDPQETQYF
TRBV18	TRBJ2-5	.	.	TGTGCCAGCTCACCGGGGCTAGAGCGTCGCGTGCAGTACTTC	CASSPGLERRVQYF
TRBV9	TRBJ1-1	.	.	TGTGCCAGCAGCCCGAACCCCCGGGGGACGAACACTGAAGCTTTCTTT	CASSPNPRGTNTEAFF
TRBV5-8	TRBJ1-1	.	TRBD1	TGTGCCAGCAGCTTGGTTCAGGGGGTCTACATGAACACTGAAGCTTTCTTT	CASSLVQGVYMNTEAFF
TRBV10-3	TRBJ1-1	few	TRBD1	TGTGCCATCAGTGGGGACAGCCTCTTTGAAGCTTTCTTT	CAISGDSLFEAFF
TRBV4-3	TRBJ2-1	.	TRBD2	TGCGCCAGCAGCCAAGAGGGAGGGGTCGGTGAGCAGTTCTTC	CASSQEGGVGEQFF
TRBV12-1	TRBJ2-1	.	.	TGTGCCAGCAGCTTGCCGGGACAGGGGAACAATGAGCAGTTCTTC	CASSLPGQGNNEQFF
TRBV9	TRBJ1-6	.	.	TGTGCCAGCAGCGTAGGAGGGGGTTCACCCCTCCACTTT	CASSVGGGSPLHF
TRBV27	TRBJ1-2	.	TRBD1	TGTGCCAGCGGACCACCGGGACAGGAGATTGGCTACACCTTC	CASGPPGQEIGYTF
TRBV7-2	TRBJ1-5	once	TRBD1	TGTGCCAGCAGCCAAGGGACAGGGGGTTATAGCAATCAGCCCCAGCATTTT	CASSQGTGGYSNQPQHF
TRBV5-8	TRBJ1-2	.	TRBD1	TGTGCCAGCAGCCCGACAGGGGGCCGGGATGGCTACACCTTC	CASSPTGGRDGYTF
TRBV9	TRBJ2-5	.	TRBD1	TGTGCCAGCAGCCCCGCAGGGGGTTCTGAGACCCAGTACTTC	CASSPAGGSETQYF
TRBV7-8	TRBJ1-3	few	TRBD1	TGTGCCAGCAGCCTCCCAGGGACAGGTGGAAACACCATATATTTT	CASSLPGTGGNTIYF
TRBV15	TRBJ2-1	.	.	TGTGCCACCAGCGGTGGGAGCTCCTACAATGAGCAGTTCTTC	CATSGGSSYNEQFF
TRBV2	TRBJ1-1	.	TRBD1	TGTGCCAGCACCGTGACAGGGATTACTGGCACTGAAGCTTTCTTT	CASTVTGITGTEAFF
TRBV11-2	TRBJ2-3	.	.	TGTGCCAGCAGCTCGGAGGTTTCGATTAACACGCAGTATTTT	CASSSEVSINTQYF
TRBV15	TRBJ1-5	.	TRBD1	TGTGCCACCAGCAGAGCAACAGGGGCAGTCCAGCCCCAGCATTTT	CATSRATGAVQPQHF
TRBV2	TRBJ1-5	.	.	TGTGCCAGCAACTACTGGGGGGATAGCAATCAGCCCCAGCATTTT	CASNYWGDSNQPQHF
TRBV7-2	TRBJ2-5	many	.	TGTGCCAGCAGCCCTAGCGCCTACGCCCGGGAGACCCAGTACTTC	CASSPSAYARETQYF
TRBV18	TRBJ1-1	.	TRBD1	TGTGCCAGCTTAAAAGGCTTCACAGGGGACGGCTACGAAGCTTTCTTT	CASLKGFTGDGYEAFF
TRBV19	TRBJ1-5	once	.	TGTGCCAGTAGTGCCAGGGGTTCCAATCAGCCCCAGCATTTT	CASSARGSNQPQHF
TRBV29-1	TRBJ2-1	.	TRBD2	TGCAGCGTTACCGTACTAGCGAATGAGCAGTTCTTC	CSVTVLANEQFF
TRBV7-8	TRBJ1-1	.	TRBD1	TGTGCCAGCAGCCGACAGGGTGGGGTTACTGAAGCTTTCTTT	CASSRQGGVTEAFF
TRBV28	TRBJ1-2	.	.	TGTGCCAGCAGTTTCTTCTCCCTAGCTAAGGGAGGCTACACCTTC	CASSFFSLAKGGYTF
TRBV6-6	TRBJ1-1	.	.	TGTGCCAGCAGCCTGACAGTGGGGGCGAACACTGAAGCTTTCTTT	CASSLTVGANTEAFF
TRBV7-9	TRBJ2-7	.	.	TGTGCCAGCAGTCCGTGGACACCTTCCTACGAGCAGTACTTC	CASSPWTPSYEQYF
TRBV4-1	TRBJ2-1	.	TRBD2	TGCGCCAGCAGCCGCTGGACTAGCGGGGGGGCTGGAAATGAGCAGTTCTTC	CASSRWTSGGAGNEQFF
TRBV6-5	TRBJ2-7	.	TRBD2	TGTGCCAGCGCCCTAGGACTAGCGGGGGGTTACGAGCAGTACTTC	CASALGLAGGYEQYF
TRBV7-9	TRBJ2-2	once	.	TGTGCCAGCAGCCCCCGGACGGAGGGCACCGGGGAGCTGTTTTTT	CASSPRTEGTGELFF
TRBV19	TRBJ2-2	.	TRBD1	TGTGCCAGTAGTAGAAGGGGACAGGGGGGGACCGGGGAGCTGTTTTTT	CASSRRGQGGTGELFF
TRBV10-3	TRBJ1-1	few	TRBD1	TGTGCCATCAGTGAGCTACAGGGGGCCCAAGCTTTCTTT	CAISELQGAQAFF
TRBV11-3	TRBJ1-4	.	TRBD1	TGTGCCAGCAGCCGTGGGACAGGGGAAAAACTGTTTTTT	CASSRGTGEKLFF
TRBV27	TRBJ1-4	.	.	TGTGCCAGCAGTCCCCCCCCCGCAGGCGGGGGAAAACTGTTTTTT	CASSPPPAGGGKLFF
TRBV5-5	TRBJ2-3	.	.	TGTGCCAGCAGCTTGGAGAGCGGGACAGATACGCAGTATTTT	CASSLESGTDTQYF
TRBV11-2	TRBJ2-7	.	.	TGTGCCAGCAGCTTTGGAGGGACCGGGAATAGATACTTC	CASSFGGTGNRYF